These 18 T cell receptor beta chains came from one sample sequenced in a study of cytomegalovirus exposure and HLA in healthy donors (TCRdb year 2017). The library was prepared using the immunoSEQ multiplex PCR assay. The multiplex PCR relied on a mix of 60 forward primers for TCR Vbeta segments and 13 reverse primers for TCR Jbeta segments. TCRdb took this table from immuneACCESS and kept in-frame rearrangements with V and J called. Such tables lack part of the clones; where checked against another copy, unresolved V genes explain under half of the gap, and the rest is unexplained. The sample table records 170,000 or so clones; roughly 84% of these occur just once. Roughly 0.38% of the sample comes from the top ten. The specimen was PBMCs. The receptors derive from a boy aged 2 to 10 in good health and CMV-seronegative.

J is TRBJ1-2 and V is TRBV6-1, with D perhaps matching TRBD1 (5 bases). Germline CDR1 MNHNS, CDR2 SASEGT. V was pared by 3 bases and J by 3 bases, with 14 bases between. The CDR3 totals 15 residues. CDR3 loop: CASSENRRGDYGYTF. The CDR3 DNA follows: TGTGCCAGCAGTGAGAACAGGCGGGGGGACTATGGCTACACCTTC.

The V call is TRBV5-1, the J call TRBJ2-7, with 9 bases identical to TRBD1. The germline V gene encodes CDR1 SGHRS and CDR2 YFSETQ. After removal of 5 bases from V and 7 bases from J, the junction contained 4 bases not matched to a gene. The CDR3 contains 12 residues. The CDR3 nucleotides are TGCGCCAGCAGATTCGGACAGGGGGAGCAGTACTTC. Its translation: CASRFGQGEQYF.

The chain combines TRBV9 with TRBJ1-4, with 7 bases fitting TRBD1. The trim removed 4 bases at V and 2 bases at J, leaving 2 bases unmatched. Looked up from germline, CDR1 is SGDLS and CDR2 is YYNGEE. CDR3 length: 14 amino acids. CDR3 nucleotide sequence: TGTGCCAGCAGCTTGACAGGGACTAATGAAAAACTGTTTTTT. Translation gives CASSLTGTNEKLFF.

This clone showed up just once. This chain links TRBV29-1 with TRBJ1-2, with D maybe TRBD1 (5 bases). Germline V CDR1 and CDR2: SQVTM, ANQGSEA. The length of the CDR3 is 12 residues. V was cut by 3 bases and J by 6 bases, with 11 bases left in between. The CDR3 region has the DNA TGCAGCGTTGACTGGGGGGGAGATGGCTACACCTTC. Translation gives CSVDWGGDGYTF.

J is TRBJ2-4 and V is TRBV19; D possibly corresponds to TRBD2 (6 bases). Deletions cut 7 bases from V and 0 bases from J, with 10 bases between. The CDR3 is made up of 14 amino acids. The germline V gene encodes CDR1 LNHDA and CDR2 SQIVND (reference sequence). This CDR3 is CASTEGLAKNIQYF. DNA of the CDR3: TGTGCCAGTACCGAGGGACTAGCCAAAAACATTCAGTACTTC.

The CDR3 protein is CASSPGLRRWDGYTF. The DNA of the CDR3 is TGTGCCAGCTCACCGGGACTCCGGCGGTGGGATGGCTACACCTTC. This chain joins TRBV18 and TRBJ1-2, with D possibly TRBD1 on 5 matching bases. There are 15 residues in the CDR3. Trimming cost V 3 bases and J 6 bases, with 17 bases left between them. Per the germline V gene, CDR1 is KGHSH and CDR2 is LQKENI.

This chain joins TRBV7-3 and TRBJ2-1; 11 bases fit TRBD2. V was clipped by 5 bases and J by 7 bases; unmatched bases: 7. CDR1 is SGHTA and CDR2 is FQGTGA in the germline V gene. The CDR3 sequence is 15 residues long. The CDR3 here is CASSQTSGSLNEQFF. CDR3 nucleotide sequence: TGTGCCAGCAGCCAAACTAGCGGGAGTTTAAATGAGCAGTTCTTC.

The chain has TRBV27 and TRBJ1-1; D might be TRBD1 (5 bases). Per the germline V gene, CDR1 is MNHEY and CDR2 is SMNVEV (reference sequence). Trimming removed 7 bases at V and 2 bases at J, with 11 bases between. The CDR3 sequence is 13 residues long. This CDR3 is CASMQGLNTEAFF. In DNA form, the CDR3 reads TGTGCCAGCATGCAGGGCTTAAACACTGAAGCTTTCTTT.

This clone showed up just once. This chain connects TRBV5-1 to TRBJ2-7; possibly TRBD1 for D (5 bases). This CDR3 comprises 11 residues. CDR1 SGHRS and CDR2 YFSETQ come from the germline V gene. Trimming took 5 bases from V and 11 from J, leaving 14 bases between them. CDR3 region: CASSLQGIEYF. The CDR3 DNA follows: TGCGCCAGCAGTTTGCAGGGTATTGAGTACTTC.

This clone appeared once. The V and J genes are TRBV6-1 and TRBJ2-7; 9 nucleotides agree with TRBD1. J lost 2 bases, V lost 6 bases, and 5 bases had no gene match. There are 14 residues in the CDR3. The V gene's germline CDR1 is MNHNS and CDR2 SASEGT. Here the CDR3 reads CASRGGDRAYEQYF. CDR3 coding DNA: TGTGCCAGCAGGGGGGGGGACAGGGCCTACGAGCAGTACTTC.

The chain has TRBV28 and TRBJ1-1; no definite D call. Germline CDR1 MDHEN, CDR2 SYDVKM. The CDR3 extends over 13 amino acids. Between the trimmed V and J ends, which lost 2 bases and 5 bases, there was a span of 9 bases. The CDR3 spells CASSLSERTEAFF. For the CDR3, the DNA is TGTGCCAGCAGTTTAAGTGAGAGGACTGAAGCTTTCTTT.

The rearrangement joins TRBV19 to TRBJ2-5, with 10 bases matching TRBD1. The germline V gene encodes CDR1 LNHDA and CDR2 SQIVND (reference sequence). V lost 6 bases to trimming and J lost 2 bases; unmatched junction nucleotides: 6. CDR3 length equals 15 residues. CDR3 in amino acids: CASRKGQGRQETQYF. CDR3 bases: TGTGCCAGTAGAAAGGGACAGGGGAGGCAAGAGACCCAGTACTTC.

CDR3 sequence reads: CASSQAPGPGSETQYF. The DNA for the CDR3 is TGCGCCAGCAGCCAAGCCCCTGGGCCAGGGTCGGAGACCCAGTACTTC. The rearrangement links TRBV4-1 to TRBJ2-5; TRBD1 might be the D (5 bases). The germline V and J ends were trimmed by 1 base and 5 bases, with 17 bases remaining between them. Germline V CDR1 and CDR2: MGHRA, YSYEKL. The CDR3 consists of 16 residues.

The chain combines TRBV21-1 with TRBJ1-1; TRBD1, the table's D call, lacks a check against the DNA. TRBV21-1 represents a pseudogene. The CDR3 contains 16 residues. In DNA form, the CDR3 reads TGTGCCAGCAGCATTCCACACCAGGGCTTGAACACTGAAGCTTTCTTT. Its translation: CASSIPHQGLNTEAFF.

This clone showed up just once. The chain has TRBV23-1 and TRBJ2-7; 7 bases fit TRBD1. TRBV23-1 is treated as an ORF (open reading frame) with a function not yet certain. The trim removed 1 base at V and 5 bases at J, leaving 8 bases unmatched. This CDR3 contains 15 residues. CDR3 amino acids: CASSQLDRRRDEQYF. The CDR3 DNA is TGCGCCAGCAGTCAATTGGACAGGCGTCGGGACGAGCAGTACTTC.

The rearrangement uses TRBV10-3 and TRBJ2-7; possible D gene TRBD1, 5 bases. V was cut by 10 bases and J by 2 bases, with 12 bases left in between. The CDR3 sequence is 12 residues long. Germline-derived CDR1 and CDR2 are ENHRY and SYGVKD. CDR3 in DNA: TGTGCCACCGGACCGGACACCTACGAGCAGTACTTC. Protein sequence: CATGPDTYEQYF.

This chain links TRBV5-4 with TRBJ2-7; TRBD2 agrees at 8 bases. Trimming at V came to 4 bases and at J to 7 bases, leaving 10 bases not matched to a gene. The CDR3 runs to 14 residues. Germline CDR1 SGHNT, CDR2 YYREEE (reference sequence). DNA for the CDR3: TGTGCCAGCAGCAAGGCAGCGGGGGTGGGGGAGCAGTACTTC. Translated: CASSKAAGVGEQYF. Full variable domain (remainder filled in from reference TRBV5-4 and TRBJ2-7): ETGVTQSPTHLIKTRGQQVTLRCSSQSGHNTVSWYQQALGQGPQFIFQYYREEENGRGNFPPRFSGLQFPNYSSELNVNALELDDSALYLCASSKAAGVGEQYFGPGTRLTVT.

CDR3: CASSLRWELQETQYF. CDR3 DNA: TGTGCCAGCAGCTTAAGATGGGAGCTCCAAGAGACCCAGTACTTC. The V gene is TRBV7-9, the J gene TRBJ2-5; maybe TRBD2 (5 bases). The germline CDR1 and CDR2 sequences are SEHNR and FQNEAQ (reference sequence). V dropped 2 bases and J dropped 1 base, with 11 bases sitting between them. There are 15 residues in the CDR3.